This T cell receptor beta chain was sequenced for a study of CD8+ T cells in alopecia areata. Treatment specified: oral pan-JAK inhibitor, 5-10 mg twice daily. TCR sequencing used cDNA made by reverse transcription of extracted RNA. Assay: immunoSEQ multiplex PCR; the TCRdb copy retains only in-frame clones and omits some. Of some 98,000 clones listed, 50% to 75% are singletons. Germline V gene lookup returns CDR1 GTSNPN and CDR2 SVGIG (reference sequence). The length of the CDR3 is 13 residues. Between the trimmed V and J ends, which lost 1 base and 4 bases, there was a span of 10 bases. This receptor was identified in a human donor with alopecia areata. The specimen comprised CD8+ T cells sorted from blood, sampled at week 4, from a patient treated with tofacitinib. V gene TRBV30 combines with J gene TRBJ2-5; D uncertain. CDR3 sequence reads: CAWSGDGAETQYF. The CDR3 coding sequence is TGTGCCTGGAGTGGAGACGGCGCAGAGACCCAGTACTTC.